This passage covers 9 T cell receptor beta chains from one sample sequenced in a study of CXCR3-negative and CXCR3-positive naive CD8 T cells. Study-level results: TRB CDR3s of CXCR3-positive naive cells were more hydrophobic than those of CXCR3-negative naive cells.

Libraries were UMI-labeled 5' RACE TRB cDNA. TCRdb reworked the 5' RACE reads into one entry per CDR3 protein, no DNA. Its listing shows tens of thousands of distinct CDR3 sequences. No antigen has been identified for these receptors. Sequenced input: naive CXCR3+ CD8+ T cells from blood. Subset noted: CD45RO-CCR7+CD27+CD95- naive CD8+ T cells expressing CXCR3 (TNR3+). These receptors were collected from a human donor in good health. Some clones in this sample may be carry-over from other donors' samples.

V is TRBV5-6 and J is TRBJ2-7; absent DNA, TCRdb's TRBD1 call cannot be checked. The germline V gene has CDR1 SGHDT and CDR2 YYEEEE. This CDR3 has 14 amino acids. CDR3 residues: CASSPREAPYEQYF.

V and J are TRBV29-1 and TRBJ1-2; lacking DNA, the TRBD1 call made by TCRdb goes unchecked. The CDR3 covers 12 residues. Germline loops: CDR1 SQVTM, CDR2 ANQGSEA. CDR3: CSVEGATYGYTF.

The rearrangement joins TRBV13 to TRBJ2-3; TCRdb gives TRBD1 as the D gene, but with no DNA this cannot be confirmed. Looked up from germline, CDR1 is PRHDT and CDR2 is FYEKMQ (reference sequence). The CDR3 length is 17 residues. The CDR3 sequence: CASSGEGGALSTDTQYF.

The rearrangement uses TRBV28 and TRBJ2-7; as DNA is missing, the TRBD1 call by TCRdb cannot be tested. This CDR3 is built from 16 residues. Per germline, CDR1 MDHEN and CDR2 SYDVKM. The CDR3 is CASSLPQGKFSCEQYF.

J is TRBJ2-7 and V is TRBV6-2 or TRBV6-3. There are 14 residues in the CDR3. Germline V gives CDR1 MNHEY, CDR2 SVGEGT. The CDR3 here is CASSYSMTDYEQYF.

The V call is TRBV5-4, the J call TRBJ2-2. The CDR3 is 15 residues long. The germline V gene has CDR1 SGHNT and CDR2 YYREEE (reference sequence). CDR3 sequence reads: CASSLGQGYTGELFF.

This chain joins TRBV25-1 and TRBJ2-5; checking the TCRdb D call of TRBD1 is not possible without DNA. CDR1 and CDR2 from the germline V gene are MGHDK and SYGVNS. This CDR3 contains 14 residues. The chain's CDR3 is CASSRRGNQETQYF.

Here the CDR3 reads CASNPPGAPYNEQFF. The chain has TRBV28 and TRBJ2-1; the TCRdb D gene call, TRBD1, has no DNA to confirm it. Germline assignment: CDR1 MDHEN and CDR2 SYDVKM. This CDR3 has 15 residues.

This CDR3 is CASSQDRGTYEQYF. The chain employs TRBV4-3 and TRBJ2-7; the TCRdb D gene call, TRBD1, has no DNA to confirm it. Germline assignment: CDR1 LGHNA and CDR2 YSLEER. CDR3 length equals 14 residues.